These 10 T cell receptor beta chains were all obtained from the same sample, sequenced in a study of T cell repertoires in cytomegalovirus infection. These receptors' antigens are unknown. TCRdb re-analysed the reads in MiXCR, keeping a single row per CDR3 protein. The table includes around 300,000 distinct CDR3 sequences, 20% to 25% detected once. The material was cultured PBMCs, obtained from culture after CMV antigen stimulation. The receptors come from a human donor in good health (CMV status not recorded). Some clones in this sample may be carry-over from other donors' samples.

V usage is TRBV6-2 or TRBV6-3 and J usage is TRBJ2-1; tentatively, D is TRBD2 (7 bases). Trimming shortened V by 7 bases and J by 7 bases, and 20 bases separated the two germline ends. CDR3 size: 15 residues. Germline values: CDR1 MNHEY, CDR2 SVGEGT. In DNA, the CDR3 is TGTGCCAGCAACTACAGGGCGGGAGTCCGGAATGAGCAGTTCTTC. Translating it yields CASNYRAGVRNEQFF.

The rearrangement uses TRBV6-5 and TRBJ1-5; D uncertain. This CDR3 region has 11 residues. Germline values: CDR1 MNHEY, CDR2 SVGAGI. The germline V and J ends were trimmed by 8 bases and 6 bases, with 8 bases remaining between them. DNA for the CDR3: TGTGCCAGCGGAGAAACTCAGCCCCAGCATTTT. It yields the protein CASGETQPQHF.

This clonotype has a handful of counts. The chain's CDR3 is CAWSDFGTGGYEQYF. CDR3 DNA: TGTGCCTGGAGTGATTTTGGGACAGGGGGATACGAGCAGTACTTC. The chain employs TRBV30 and TRBJ2-7; 11 bases align to TRBD1. The germline V gene encodes CDR1 GTSNPN and CDR2 SVGIG (reference sequence). The V and J ends lost 1 base and 4 bases, in that order; junction bases with no gene match: 6. The length of the CDR3 is 15 residues.

In its sample, this clonotype was seen many times. The chain links TRBV6-2 or TRBV6-3 to TRBJ1-1; TRBD1 matches at 9 bases. This CDR3 is built from 16 residues. The V gene's germline CDR1 is MNHEY and CDR2 SVGEGT. Trimming at V came to 7 bases and at J to 3 bases, leaving 12 bases not matched to a gene. The CDR3, as DNA: TGTGCCAGCATTTGGGGACAGGGACGATGGGACACTGAAGCTTTCTTT. Its translation is CASIWGQGRWDTEAFF.

The chain joins TRBV11-2 to TRBJ2-3; D is unclear. This CDR3 region has 15 residues. Looked up from germline, CDR1 is SGHAT and CDR2 is FQNNGV. The V end lost 5 bases, the J end lost 1 base, and 13 bases lay between the germline ends. CDR3 nucleotides: TGTGCCAGCAGCCCAACTACCCCGGGCACAGATACGCAGTATTTT. As protein: CASSPTTPGTDTQYF. Combining the CDR3 with reference TRBV11-2 and TRBJ2-3 gives the whole variable domain EAGVAQSPRYKIIEKRQSVAFWCNPISGHATLYWYQQILGQGPKLLIQFQNNGVVDDSQLPKDRFSAERLKGVDSTLKIQPAKLEDSAVYLCASSPTTPGTDTQYFGPGTRLTVL.

The chain couples TRBV24-1 to TRBJ2-1; TRBD2 agrees at 10 bases. V lost 3 bases to trimming and J lost 3 bases; unmatched junction nucleotides: 7. This CDR3 has 17 residues. Looked up from germline, CDR1 is KGHDR and CDR2 is SFDVKD. The CDR3, as DNA: TGTGCCACCAGTGATCTCAGGACTAGCGGAGACTACAATGAGCAGTTCTTC. Protein: CATSDLRTSGDYNEQFF.

This clonotype came up many times. CDR3 in DNA: TGTGCCAGCAGTGTCTCCGGGGCCCCGTTGGCAGCTTTCTTT. This encodes CASSVSGAPLAAFF. The V gene is TRBV12-3 or TRBV12-4, the J gene TRBJ1-1, with D tentatively TRBD1 (5 bases). With 5 bases removed from V and 10 bases from J, the gap between germline ends came to 20 bases. The CDR3 has 14 amino acids.

This clonotype was seen a few times. This chain joins TRBV11-2 and TRBJ2-5; 9 bases agree with TRBD2. The CDR3 has 14 residues. Per germline, CDR1 SGHAT and CDR2 FQNNGV. J lost 6 bases, V lost 6 bases, and 8 bases had no gene match. The CDR3 spells CASRNLREGQTQYF. Written as DNA, the CDR3 is TGTGCCAGCAGGAATCTGCGGGAGGGCCAGACCCAGTACTTC.

This CDR3 reads CSVEDQGKTYEQYV. The DNA for the CDR3 is TGCAGCGTTGAAGATCAGGGCAAAACCTACGAGCAGTACGTC. V is TRBV29-1 and J is TRBJ2-7; D is perhaps TRBD1 (5 bases). V lost 0 bases, J lost 2 bases, and 11 bases lay in between. Looked up from germline, CDR1 is SQVTM and CDR2 is ANQGSEA. The CDR3 is 14 amino acids.

The table lists this clonotype with a few counts. The rearrangement joins TRBV6-2 or TRBV6-3 to TRBJ2-7; the D gene is possibly TRBD1 (5 bases). V gave up 10 bases and J gave up 4 bases, with 20 bases separating them. The CDR3 has 14 amino acids. The germline V gene encodes CDR1 MNHEY and CDR2 SVGEGT. CDR3 sequence (DNA): TGTGCCACCACCACCTCAGGGATCCGGTACGAGCAGTACTTC. Translation: CATTTSGIRYEQYF.